A single sample gave rise to the 29 T cell receptor beta chains below, sequenced in a study of a mutant IDH1 vaccine in newly diagnosed glioma. The time point denotes: baseline, week 1 (first vaccination visit). Treatment meaning: pre-vaccination baseline after standard-of-care therapy. Profiling relied on immunoSEQ multiplex PCR, and the TCRdb table lists in-frame clones only, not all of them. The sample has around 99,000 clones, over 75% seen once. This specimen was PBMCs, taken from a glioma patient treated with radiotherapy, temozolomide or both. The receptors shown here come from a man aged 35-49 years with glioma.

The V call is TRBV18, the J call TRBJ1-5; D unresolved. The CDR3 sequence is 13 residues long. V was pared by 2 bases and J by 6 bases, with 8 bases between. Germline CDR1 reads KGHSH; CDR2 reads LQKENI. The CDR3: CASSPGSFQPQHF. The CDR3 DNA is TGTGCCAGCTCACCAGGCAGTTTTCAGCCCCAGCATTTT.

The genes are TRBV19 and TRBJ2-7; 7 nucleotides agree with TRBD1. The CDR3 spans 15 residues. V lost 0 bases, J lost 3 bases, and 5 bases stayed unmatched. In germline, CDR1 is LNHDA, CDR2 SQIVND (reference sequence). The CDR3 DNA is TGTGCCAGTAGTATAGAGCTACGGGACAGCTACGAGCAGTACTTC. This codes for CASSIELRDSYEQYF.

The chain joins TRBV28 to TRBJ1-4; 9 bases are a match to TRBD1. J was trimmed by 8 bases and V by 2 bases; bases with no gene match: 6. The CDR3 totals 15 residues. Germline CDR1 is MDHEN and CDR2 is SYDVKM. The CDR3 DNA reads TGTGCCAGCAGTTTACCCACAGGGGGCGGCGAAAAACTGTTTTTT. It is translated as CASSLPTGGGEKLFF. Full variable domain (outside the CDR3, taken from reference TRBV28 and TRBJ1-4): DVKVTQSSRYLVKRTGEKVFLECVQDMDHENMFWYRQDPGLGLRLIYFSYDVKMKEKGDIPEGYSVSREKKERFSLILESASTNQTSMYLCASSLPTGGGEKLFFGSGTQLSVL.

The chain links TRBV2 to TRBJ2-1, with D perhaps matching TRBD1 (5 bases). V lost 5 bases and J lost 3, with 11 bases in between. The CDR3 is made up of 14 amino acids. Germline V gene data show CDR1 as SNHLY and CDR2 as FYNNEI. The CDR3: CASSPQGDYNEQFF. In DNA form, the CDR3 reads TGTGCCAGCAGTCCCCAGGGTGACTACAATGAGCAGTTCTTC.

The genes are TRBV5-1 and TRBJ2-3, with a possible D match to TRBD2 (5 bases). The CDR3 is 14 amino acids. Germline V CDR1 and CDR2: SGHRS, YFSETQ. V gave up 0 bases and J gave up 4 bases, with 9 bases separating them. This chain's CDR3 is CASSLERGSDTQYF. CDR3 bases: TGCGCCAGCAGCTTGGAACGAGGGTCAGATACGCAGTATTTT.

This clone has just a few counts. V usage is TRBV2 and J usage is TRBJ2-7; the match to TRBD2 covers 7 bases. The V and J ends lost 4 bases and 6 bases, in that order; junction bases with no gene match: 18. This CDR3 has 17 residues. Germline CDR1 reads SNHLY; CDR2 reads FYNNEI. The CDR3 is CASSGGFSGQVGSEQYF. CDR3 bases: TGTGCCAGCAGTGGAGGGTTTAGCGGGCAGGTTGGGTCCGAGCAGTACTTC. Combining the CDR3 with reference TRBV2 and TRBJ2-7 gives the whole variable domain EPEVTQTPSHQVTQMGQEVILRCVPISNHLYFYWYRQILGQKVEFLVSFYNNEISEKSEIFDDQFSVERPDGSNFTLKIRSTKLEDSAMYFCASSGGFSGQVGSEQYFGPGTRLTVT.

V gene TRBV6-5 combines with J gene TRBJ2-7; D is possibly TRBD2 (6 bases). The V end lost 6 bases, the J end lost 1 base, and 10 bases lay between the germline ends. Germline V CDR1 and CDR2: MNHEY, SVGAGI. The CDR3 has 13 amino acids. The DNA of the CDR3 is TGTGCCAGCAGAGGCGGGGCTTCCTACGAGCAGTACTTC. Translation gives CASRGGASYEQYF.

This clone was seen a single time. The chain carries TRBV19 and TRBJ2-5; D is perhaps TRBD1 or TRBD2 (6 bases each). In germline, CDR1 is LNHDA, CDR2 SQIVND (reference sequence). The CDR3 consists of 13 residues. V lost 5 bases, J lost 5 bases, and 12 bases lay in between. Written as DNA, the CDR3 is TGTGCCAGTAGTGGGGGGCTCGGGGAGACCCAGTACTTC. Its translation is CASSGGLGETQYF.

This clone was recorded a few times. The chain couples TRBV10-1 to TRBJ2-7; D not resolved. Trimming left V 6 bases short and J 5 bases short, with 17 bases between. Germline V gene lookup returns CDR1 WNHNN and CDR2 SYGVQD (reference sequence). The CDR3 spans 14 residues. CDR3 in amino acids: CASSFGRVWNEQYF. CDR3 coding DNA: TGCGCCAGCAGCTTTGGTAGGGTGTGGAACGAGCAGTACTTC.

V and J are TRBV5-1 and TRBJ2-3, with a tentative D call TRBD1 (5 bases). V was trimmed by 6 bases and J by 1 base, leaving 15 bases between them. The germline V gene encodes CDR1 SGHRS and CDR2 YFSETQ. The CDR3 runs to 15 residues. CDR3 residues: CASKLGQVGTDTQYF. The CDR3 region has the DNA TGCGCCAGCAAATTGGGGCAGGTCGGCACAGATACGCAGTATTTT.

This clone was recorded a few times. The chain uses TRBV29-1 and TRBJ1-1, with D possibly being TRBD1 (6 bases). The V gene's germline CDR1 is SQVTM and CDR2 ANQGSEA. The V end was cut by 6 bases, the J end by 2 bases, with 10 bases between. The CDR3 is made up of 12 amino acids. The CDR3 reads CSVIQGNTEAFF. The CDR3 coding sequence is TGCAGCGTCATACAGGGCAACACTGAAGCTTTCTTT.

The rearrangement links TRBV7-2 to TRBJ2-7; possible D gene TRBD2, 6 bases. Trimming stripped 5 bases from V and 0 bases from J, with 17 bases between. Germline V CDR1 and CDR2: SGHTA, FQGNSA. The CDR3 is 16 residues long. CDR3 in amino acids: CASSRRAGSISYEQYF. DNA of the CDR3: TGTGCCAGCAGCCGGAGGGCGGGCAGTATCTCCTACGAGCAGTACTTC.

At least ten counts were recorded for this clone. This sequence joins TRBV5-4 and TRBJ1-4, with TRBD1 as a possible D gene (6 bases). The CDR3 is 15 amino acids. The germline CDR1 and CDR2 sequences are SGHNT and YYREEE (reference sequence). V gave up 0 bases and J gave up 7 bases, with 13 bases separating them. The CDR3 reads CASSLDRGLTEKLFF. CDR3 bases: TGTGCCAGCAGCTTGGATAGGGGGTTGACTGAAAAACTGTTTTTT.

The J gene is TRBJ2-3, the V gene TRBV30, with TRBD2 identical over 9 bases. Trimming removed 3 bases from V and 4 bases from J; junction bases left unmatched: 8. The CDR3 runs to 15 residues. Germline values: CDR1 GTSNPN, CDR2 SVGIG (reference sequence). CDR3 in amino acids: CAWRAGGGVPDTQYF. CDR3 DNA sequence: TGTGCCTGGAGAGCGGGCGGGGGGGTTCCAGATACGCAGTATTTT.

Points on this clone: The DNA is left out, because the CDR3 cannot be placed on it with certainty; the CDR3 is given as TCRdb lists it. The chain carries TRBV9 and TRBJ2-1; the D call in the table, TRBD2, was not verified against the DNA. CDR1 and CDR2 from the germline V gene are SGDLS and YYNGEE. Including both end residues, the CDR3 is 16 amino acids long. The CDR3 spells CASSSSITPSGGEQFF.

The chain employs TRBV7-6 and TRBJ2-2; D call uncertain. Trimming cost V 4 bases and J 0 bases, with 12 bases left between them. Per germline, CDR1 SGHVS and CDR2 FNYEAQ. The CDR3 is made up of 16 amino acids. CDR3 amino acids: CASSSNHHANTGELFF. The CDR3 coding sequence is TGTGCCAGCAGCTCAAATCACCATGCGAACACCGGGGAGCTGTTTTTT. The complete variable domain, with remaining parts taken from reference TRBV7-6 and TRBJ2-2, reads GAGVSQSPRYKVTKRGQDVALRCDPISGHVSLYWYRQALGQGPEFLTYFNYEAQQDKSGLPNDRFSAERPEGSISTLTIQRTEQRDSAMYRCASSSNHHANTGELFFGEGSRLTVL.

The chain joins TRBV7-3 to TRBJ2-2; tentatively, D is TRBD2 (6 bases). The germline V gene has CDR1 SGHTA and CDR2 FQGTGA. V lost 5 bases, J lost 5 bases, and 18 bases lay in between. The CDR3 is 16 residues long. This chain's CDR3 is CASSPGLSRGTGELFF. The CDR3 DNA reads as TGTGCCAGCAGCCCAGGACTAAGTCGGGGTACCGGGGAGCTGTTTTTT.

The chain carries TRBV7-2 and TRBJ1-2; tentatively, D is TRBD1 (5 bases). Trimming removed 5 bases from V and 5 bases from J, with 21 bases in between. The CDR3 is 16 residues long. Germline V gene lookup returns CDR1 SGHTA and CDR2 FQGNSA. The CDR3 DNA reads as TGTGCCAGCAGCCCCCGGGGGGGGACCTCATCATATGGCTACACCTTC. Translated, it gives CASSPRGGTSSYGYTF.

This CDR3 reads CASSPTWSSGNTIYF. In nucleotides, the CDR3 is TGTGCCAGCAGCCCGACATGGAGCTCTGGAAACACCATATATTTT. The V gene is TRBV6-5, the J gene TRBJ1-3; D gene unclear. V was pared by 6 bases and J by 0 bases, with 12 bases between. This CDR3 has 15 amino acids. Germline CDR1 and CDR2: MNHEY and SVGAGI.

The sample holds a few counts of this clone. V gene TRBV30 combines with J gene TRBJ1-5; no definite D call. This CDR3 has 13 amino acids. V gave up 2 bases and J gave up 5 bases, with 10 bases separating them. Germline V gene sequence: CDR1 GTSNPN, CDR2 SVGIG (reference sequence). CDR3 nucleotide sequence: TGTGCCTGGAGTTCATCTTCCCATCAGCCCCAGCATTTT. It translates to CAWSSSSHQPQHF.

This sequence joins TRBV2 and TRBJ2-2, with 13 positions matching TRBD2. Looked up from germline, CDR1 is SNHLY and CDR2 is FYNNEI. The CDR3 consists of 19 residues. J was trimmed by 0 bases and V by 6 bases; bases with no gene match: 10. In DNA, the CDR3 is TGTGCCAGCAGCCGAACAGGACTAGCGGGAGTGGCGAACACCGGGGAGCTGTTTTTT. Residues: CASSRTGLAGVANTGELFF.

This rearrangement joins TRBV6-5 to TRBJ2-1; no clear D. The CDR3 covers 14 residues. The ends were cut back, 0 bases at V and 5 bases at J, with 8 bases in the middle. Germline assignment: CDR1 MNHEY and CDR2 SVGAGI. CDR3: CASSYSRQHNEQFF. CDR3 bases: TGTGCCAGCAGTTACTCACGTCAGCACAATGAGCAGTTCTTC.

The chain recombines TRBV13 with TRBJ2-1, with TRBD2 matching 8 bases. The CDR3 loop spans 14 amino acids. Germline-derived CDR1 and CDR2 are PRHDT and FYEKMQ (reference sequence). Trimming at V came to 3 bases and at J to 5 bases, leaving 3 bases not matched to a gene. CDR3: CASSFSGANNEQFF. The CDR3 DNA follows: TGTGCCAGCAGCTTTAGCGGGGCGAACAATGAGCAGTTCTTC.

The chain's CDR3 is CASSYKGADGEAFF. In DNA, the CDR3 is TGTGCCAGCAGTTACAAGGGGGCCGATGGTGAAGCTTTCTTT. The chain links TRBV6-5 to TRBJ1-1; the match to TRBD1 covers 7 bases. The CDR3 sequence is 14 residues long. With V trimmed by 2 bases and J by 7 bases, 7 bases remained unmatched. The germline V gene encodes CDR1 MNHEY and CDR2 SVGAGI.

This chain connects TRBV7-2 to TRBJ2-5, with D possibly being TRBD2 (6 bases). CDR1 and CDR2 from the germline V gene are SGHTA and FQGNSA. The CDR3 contains 19 residues. Trimming pared 1 base from V and 1 base from J, leaving 22 bases between. In DNA form, the CDR3 reads TGTGCCAGCAGCTTAGTTCCGGGGCGGGGCGGAGGGATCCAAGAGACCCAGTACTTC. It encodes CASSLVPGRGGGIQETQYF.

This clone came up a few times. The V call is TRBV28, the J call TRBJ2-7; D is unresolved. Germline V gives CDR1 MDHEN, CDR2 SYDVKM. The CDR3 length is 13 residues. V was cut by 7 bases and J by 4 bases, with 14 bases left in between. The CDR3: CASTPNGKYEQYF. DNA for the CDR3: TGTGCCAGCACCCCCAATGGTAAGTACGAGCAGTACTTC.

The chain links TRBV10-3 to TRBJ2-6, with unresolved D. Per the germline V gene, CDR1 is ENHRY and CDR2 is SYGVKD. Trimming pared 8 bases from V and 0 bases from J, leaving 2 bases between. The CDR3 contains 12 residues. The CDR3 here is CAIFSGANVLTF. Written as DNA, the CDR3 is TGTGCCATCTTCTCTGGGGCCAACGTCCTGACTTTC.

This chain links TRBV23-1 with TRBJ2-1; D not resolved. TRBV23-1 is marked as an open reading frame, function uncertain. V lost 6 bases and J 8 bases, leaving 17 bases between the germline ends. The CDR3 spans 14 residues. The DNA of the CDR3 is TGCGCCAGCAGCCAACCCCCTTTAGGCGATGAGCAGTTCTTC. This codes for CASSQPPLGDEQFF.

The chain has TRBV7-6 and TRBJ2-1; 9 nucleotides agree with TRBD2. The V gene's germline CDR1 is SGHVS and CDR2 FNYEAQ. V shed 2 bases, J shed 3 bases, and the junction held 5 bases outside the gene matches. The CDR3 is 16 amino acids. The CDR3 DNA follows: TGTGCCAGCAGCTTAAAGTGGACTAGCGTCTACAATGAGCAGTTCTTC. Amino acid sequence: CASSLKWTSVYNEQFF.